Listed below are T cell receptor beta chains from one sample, sequenced in a study of blood T cell repertoires in COVID-19. The table came from immunoSEQ multiplex PCR; TCRdb's copy has only in-frame clones and leaves some out. The table lists approximately 160,000 clones, roughly 83% of them singletons, with 9.1% in the top ten. The sequencing input was peripheral blood. All receptors come from a woman older than 75 with active or convalescent COVID-19. Both conserved end residues are part of each CDR3. D genes are given only for firm matches. Size tells how often a clone was seen (once, few, many) or the class of an expanded clone, and some rows leave it out.

J,D,size,V,length,DNA,CDR3
TRBJ2-7,-,few,TRBV10-3,15,TGTGCCATCAGTGAGACTACCATTACCTTTAACGAGCAGTACTTC,CAISETTITFNEQYF
TRBJ1-2,-,-,TRBV10-3,13,TGTGCCATCAGTGAGTCCGGGGAAGGCGGCTACACCTTC,CAISESGEGGYTF
TRBJ2-1,-,-,TRBV7-2,12,TGTGCCAGCAGGAACGACATCGATGACCAGTTCTTC,CASRNDIDDQFF
TRBJ1-4,-,-,TRBV7-2,18,TGTGCCAGCAGCTTAGTAGGGGGAGCCCGTGCAACTAATGAAAAACTGTTTTTT,CASSLVGGARATNEKLFF
TRBJ1-6,-,-,TRBV21-1,17,TGTGCCAGCAGTCGAATTGATGGGGGGAGACCTAATTCACCCCTCCACTTT,CASSRIDGGRPNSPLHF
TRBJ1-1,-,few,TRBV6-6,13,TGTGCCAGCAGTTACAAGTTGCGTGCCGAAGCTTTCTTT,CASSYKLRAEAFF
TRBJ1-1,-,few,TRBV30,14,TGTGCCTGGACCTGGGGCCGGACGAACACTGAAGCTTTCTTT,CAWTWGRTNTEAFF
TRBJ2-3,-,-,TRBV6-5,13,TGTGCCAGCAGGGGGCTGGACACAGATACGCAGTATTTT,CASRGLDTDTQYF
TRBJ1-6,-,-,TRBV6-6,14,TGTGCCAGCAGTCCCCTCGGGGGGAATTCACCCCTCCACTTT,CASSPLGGNSPLHF
TRBJ1-5,TRBD1,many,TRBV30,13,TGTGCCTGGAGTGGACAGGGTGGGCAGCCCCAGCATTTT,CAWSGQGGQPQHF
TRBJ1-1,-,-,TRBV6-2/TRBV6-3,14,TGTGCCAGCAGTAACCTCCGGGGAGGGACTGAAGCTTTCTTT,CASSNLRGGTEAFF
TRBJ2-3,TRBD1,-,TRBV18,14,TGTGCCAGCTCACTACAGGGGAGCACAGATACGCAGTATTTT,CASSLQGSTDTQYF
TRBJ2-2,TRBD2,-,TRBV6-6,17,TGTGCCAGCAGTCCCAGCCGGGGGGGCGATAACACCGGGGAGCTGTTTTTT,CASSPSRGGDNTGELFF
TRBJ2-1,TRBD2,once,TRBV5-1,15,TGCGCCAGCAGCCCAGGACTAGACTCCTACAATGAGCAGTTCTTC,CASSPGLDSYNEQFF
TRBJ2-6,-,-,TRBV27,15,TGTGCCAGCAGTTTGTTCCTCTCTGGGGCCAACGTCCTGACTTTC,CASSLFLSGANVLTF
TRBJ1-6,TRBD1,few,TRBV2,15,TGTGCCAGCAACAAAGAGACAGGGACGAGGCCACCCCTCCACTTT,CASNKETGTRPPLHF
TRBJ2-1,TRBD2,-,TRBV7-7,15,TGTGCTAGCAGCCCCGGGACTAGTACTTACAATGAGCAGTTCTTC,CASSPGTSTYNEQFF
TRBJ2-2,-,-,TRBV5-4,16,TGTGCCAGCACCCTCTACAGGCAGGGGAATGACGGGGAGCTGTTTTTT,CASTLYRQGNDGELFF
TRBJ2-7,-,-,TRBV6-1,15,TGTGCCAGCAGTGAAGTGGTGAAGGATAGAGGCGAGCAGTACTTC,CASSEVVKDRGEQYF
TRBJ1-6,-,-,TRBV6-5,15,TGTGCCAGCAGTTACCGGAGGGTCAATAATTCACCCCTCCACTTT,CASSYRRVNNSPLHF
TRBJ2-1,-,-,TRBV5-6,15,TGTGCCAGCAGCTTGGGGGCAGGGGGAGGCGGTGAGCAGTTCTTC,CASSLGAGGGGEQFF
TRBJ1-5,-,-,TRBV6-2/TRBV6-3,14,TGTGCCAGCAGTATTCAGGGCGGCAATCAGCCCCAGCATTTT,CASSIQGGNQPQHF
TRBJ1-6,-,-,TRBV18,16,TGTGCCAGCTCACCGTATACAGGGATGCAGGATTCACCCCTCCACTTT,CASSPYTGMQDSPLHF
TRBJ1-4,TRBD1,once,TRBV10-3,13,TGTGCCATCAGTGAGCCGACAGGGGAAAAACTGTTTTTT,CAISEPTGEKLFF
TRBJ1-3,-,-,TRBV13,16,TGTGCCAGCAGCCAGGAGGGACGTTACTCTGGAAACACCATATATTTT,CASSQEGRYSGNTIYF
TRBJ1-5,TRBD1,-,TRBV4-1,17,TGCGCCAGCAGACAGGCCTTTGACAGGGGGCGTAATCAGCCCCAGCATTTT,CASRQAFDRGRNQPQHF
TRBJ1-3,TRBD1,once,TRBV12-3/TRBV12-4,13,TGTGCCAGCAGTGGACAGGCTGGAAACACCATATATTTT,CASSGQAGNTIYF
TRBJ1-2,-,few,TRBV6-5,14,TGTGCCAGCAGTAACCCTACGGTCTCGGGTGGCTACACCTTC,CASSNPTVSGGYTF
TRBJ1-5,-,-,TRBV6-5,14,TGTGCCAGCAGCCTGGACACCACAAACCAGCCCCAGCATTTT,CASSLDTTNQPQHF
TRBJ1-2,-,-,TRBV9,15,TGTGCCAGCAGCGTAGGGGGCACCCAGGACTATGGCTACACCTTC,CASSVGGTQDYGYTF
TRBJ1-1,-,-,TRBV18,13,TGTGCCAGCTCCAACCAGGAGGGGACTGAAGCTTTCTTT,CASSNQEGTEAFF
TRBJ1-6,TRBD1,-,TRBV7-2,16,TGTGCCAGCAGCTTATTTGCTGGACAGGGGATTTCACCCCTCCACTTT,CASSLFAGQGISPLHF
TRBJ1-1,-,-,TRBV15,12,TGTGCCACCAGCCTTCAAAGGACTCAAGCTTTCTTT,CATSLQRTQAFF
TRBJ1-2,TRBD1,-,TRBV28,13,TGTGCCATCGCGAATTGGACAGGGAAGGGCTACACCTTC,CAIANWTGKGYTF
TRBJ2-3,TRBD1,-,TRBV6-5,12,TGTGCCAGCAGTAGGACAGGCCATACGCAGTATTTT,CASSRTGHTQYF
TRBJ1-2,-,-,TRBV19,10,TGTGCCAGTAGTCTACGCGGCTACACCTTC,CASSLRGYTF
TRBJ1-1,-,-,TRBV5-1,13,TGCGCCAGCAGCTTGGCCGGCGAAGGCGGTGCTTTCTTT,CASSLAGEGGAFF
TRBJ2-2,-,-,TRBV19,14,TGTGCCAGTAAAGAGTTGGAGTTCACCGGGGAGCTGTTTTTT,CASKELEFTGELFF
TRBJ1-2,-,-,TRBV5-1,13,TGCGCCAGCAGCCCGGGAAATGTTTATGGCTACACCTTC,CASSPGNVYGYTF
TRBJ2-3,TRBD2,-,TRBV9,17,TGTGCCAGCAGCGTAGTTAGCGGGGCGACAAGCACAGATACGCAGTATTTT,CASSVVSGATSTDTQYF
TRBJ2-7,-,-,TRBV19,13,TGTGCCAGTAGTATAGGGGCGGGCCGGGAGCAGTACTTC,CASSIGAGREQYF
TRBJ1-2,TRBD1,-,TRBV6-6,13,TGTGCCAGCAAACCGGGACAGGGTTATGGCTACACCTTC,CASKPGQGYGYTF
TRBJ1-5,TRBD1,-,TRBV7-2,14,TGTGCCAGCAGCTCTACAGGGGCCAATCAGCCCCAGCATTTT,CASSSTGANQPQHF
TRBJ1-5,TRBD1,-,TRBV7-2,15,TGTGCCAGCAGCACAGGGGCAGGGGTTAATCAGCCCCAGCATTTT,CASSTGAGVNQPQHF
TRBJ1-4,-,-,TRBV6-2/TRBV6-3,13,TGTGCCAGCAGTTTGCAGCCAGGAGAAAAACTGTTTTTT,CASSLQPGEKLFF
TRBJ2-1,TRBD2,-,TRBV7-9,16,TGTGCCAGCAGCTTAGAGGGACTAGCCTCCTACAATGAGCAGTTCTTC,CASSLEGLASYNEQFF
TRBJ1-2,-,-,TRBV5-1,13,TGCGCCAGCAGATATCAGGGGTCAGATGGCTACACCTTC,CASRYQGSDGYTF
TRBJ1-5,TRBD1,-,TRBV15,20,TGTGCCACCAGCAGAGAGGGCGCAAGCGGGACAGGCTATAGCAATCAGCCCCAGCATTTT,CATSREGASGTGYSNQPQHF
TRBJ1-2,-,few,TRBV27,15,TGTGCCAGCAGCTTCTCGGGAGGGGGGAACTATGGCTACACCTTC,CASSFSGGGNYGYTF
TRBJ1-1,TRBD1,-,TRBV27,15,TGTGCCAGCAGTTTGACCGGGACAGCTAACACTGAAGCTTTCTTT,CASSLTGTANTEAFF